This T cell receptor beta chain was sequenced for a study of shared clonotypes between healthy human individuals. General observations from the study: Generation probabilities of non-shared clonotypes were lower (relative to those shared by all four donors). Represented diversity (both genetic and exposure-history) was limited by the small number of donors.

A note on this clone: Its antigen is unknown.

Using immunoSEQ multiplex PCR, the repertoire was profiled, and TCRdb retains in-frame clones only, with some absent. The table has about 690,000 clones, about 90% seen once; the top ten hold 30% to 40%. This receptor was taken from a man aged 18-30 years in good health. Some clones in this sample may be carry-over from other donors' samples. The sample was memory CD8+ T cells from PBMCs. Indicated subset: CD45RO+ cells pooled with CCR7-negative TemRA cells.

Written as DNA, the CDR3 is TGCGCCAGCAGCCTAATTCCTCTGGACAGGGTGGGTAACACTGAAGCTTTCTTT. As protein: CASSLIPLDRVGNTEAFF. V gene TRBV4-1 combines with J gene TRBJ1-1, with 8 bases matching TRBD1. Germline values: CDR1 MGHRA, CDR2 YSYEKL. Trimming removed 4 bases from V and 2 bases from J; junction bases left unmatched: 15. The CDR3 sequence is 18 residues long.